The T cell receptor (beta chain) under discussion was sequenced for a study of blood T cell repertoires in COVID-19. Per the authors' pipeline: Amplifying reference gene primers gave estimates of nucleated cell counts. Data came from immunoSEQ multiplex PCR; TCRdb stores just in-frame clones and leaves some out. V and J calls plus clone size are reproduced from that table; the DNA served to infer D and trimming. The repertoire holds a few hundred thousand clones, with 85% as singletons. The CDR3 spans 13 residues. Trimming cost V 0 bases and J 7 bases, with 7 bases left between them. In germline, CDR1 is SGHVS, CDR2 FQNEAQ.

This sequence joins TRBV7-8 and TRBJ1-5, with D hard to call. This receptor was obtained from a man aged 40-50 years who had recovered from COVID-19. The sample comprised PBMCs or T cells enriched from blood (not recorded which). DNA of the CDR3: TGTGCCAGCAGCTTAGCGCAGGTCCAGCCCCAGCATTTT. Its protein is CASSLAQVQPQHF.